Sequencing of this TCR beta chain was carried out in a study of monozygotic twins with cystic fibrosis (dated by TCRdb to the early 2020s). Turning to the overall study: Around 3 micrograms of fragmented DNA went through around 14 PCR cycles to produce barcoded libraries. TCR beta repertoires were compared within and between 16 monozygotic twin pairs with cystic fibrosis so that genetic influence on V and J gene usage could be assessed. Ten female and six male twin pairs, aged 2.0 to 36.4 years (median roughly 9 years) and mostly children and adolescents, were included in the cohort. Twins were ranked among 980 or so cohort participants for weight-for-height and FEVPerc (FEV1 disease centile) at the day of blood sampling. Data for three of the twin pairs had been reported earlier in a different context. What the work shows at the level of the full study, not this receptor alone: Simpson clonality was generally low (median 0.0095), suggesting a naive-dominated repertoire, with higher clonality in the most severely affected patients. Nucleotide-identical clonotype sharing was significantly higher within monozygotic CF twin pairs than between unrelated CF individuals (P = 0.000026, Mann-Whitney). Only a small cohort was studied, and no association of shared CDR3 numbers with age, concordance or disease severity was found. In 13 of 16 pairs, V gene usage most closely resembled the co-twin's, and the same held for J usage in 8 of 16 pairs, a pattern suggesting genetic constraints.

As for this clone: The clone's antigen remains unknown. It has no much larger one-base neighbor in the sample; base qualities were not kept.

The twin pairs came from the European Cystic Fibrosis Twin and Sibling Study Cohort, which recruited patients from over 150 CF clinics across 14 European countries. Both zygosity and CFTR genotype were checked in-house, and zygosity was tested with multiplex PCR across nine short tandem repeat loci. Peripheral blood was taken from each twin, and clinical parameters were recorded on the day of blood sampling. Phenol/chloroform extraction was used to isolate genomic DNA from peripheral blood cells, and the DNA was then kept in TE buffer at 4 degrees C. V gives up 5 bases and J gives up 3 bases, and the segment between their germline ends measures 8 bases. From its cysteine to its phenylalanine, the CDR3 spans 13 amino acids. Left in the record is the CDR3 DNA by itself, 39 bases read in frame from the first base. Per the germline V gene, SGHRS is the CDR1 and YFSETQ is the CDR2. Following the manufacturer's instructions, TCR beta CDR3 regions were amplified by multiplex PCR with the immunoSEQ immune profiling system. An Illumina NextSeq system was used for sequencing. Regarding the original processing steps: Sequence data were processed on the immunoSEQ Analyzer platform, and clonality was computed as the square root of Simpson's index of productive rearrangements. V and J usage similarity was measured by Jensen-Shannon distance, and CDR3 generation probabilities were computed with OLGA. The immuneACCESS database (August 2020) and VDJdb (December 2020) were searched for shared CDR3 sequences. TCRdb re-hosts the immuneACCESS table, in-frame sequences only. Its copies lack some clones; in the studies checked, an unresolved V gene accounts for under half of them, and the cause for the rest is not known. V and J calls plus clone size are reproduced from that table; the DNA served to infer D and trimming. The sample table contains 15,000 or so clones; only one count was recorded for approximately 98% of them. Approximately 0.41% of the sample lies in the top ten.

This clonotype was sampled from a girl under 10 years old with cystic fibrosis. The V and J genes are TRBV5-1 and TRBJ1-4; confidence is insufficient to name the D gene. Sequenced sample: blood. CDR3 sequence: CASRKTANEKLFF. The DNA is as follows: TGCGCCAGCAGAAAAACAGCTAATGAAAAACTGTTTTTT.